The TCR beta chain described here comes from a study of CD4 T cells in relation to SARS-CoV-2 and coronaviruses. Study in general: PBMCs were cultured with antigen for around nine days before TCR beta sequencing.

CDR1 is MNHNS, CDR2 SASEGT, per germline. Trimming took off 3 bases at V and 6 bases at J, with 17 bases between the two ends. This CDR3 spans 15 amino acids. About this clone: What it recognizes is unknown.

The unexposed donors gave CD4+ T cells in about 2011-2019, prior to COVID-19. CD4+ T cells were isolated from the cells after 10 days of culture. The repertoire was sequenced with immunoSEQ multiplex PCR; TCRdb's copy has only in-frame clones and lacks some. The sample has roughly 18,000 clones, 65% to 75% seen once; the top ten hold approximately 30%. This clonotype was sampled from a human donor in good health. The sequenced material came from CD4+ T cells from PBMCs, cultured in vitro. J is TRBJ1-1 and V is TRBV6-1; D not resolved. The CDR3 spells CASSDTIWELAEAFF. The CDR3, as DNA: TGTGCCAGCAGTGACACTATTTGGGAGTTGGCTGAAGCTTTCTTT.